The sequence of this T cell receptor beta chain was determined in a study of T-cell reconstitution after alpha-beta-depleted transplantation in children. Preparation of the TCRbeta library involved a method that used unique molecular identifiers. From the PCR reads, TCRdb called clonotypes with MiXCR, one entry per CDR3 protein. The table shows around 490,000 distinct CDR3 sequences, with about an eighth occurring only once. General study results and limits: The origin of high day-60 TCRbeta diversity in some patients lay in surviving recipient T cells and thymic progenitors. It was reported that alpha-beta T cells came from several hundred expanded graft clones (about two months after transplant). Counts and diversity of T cells one year after transplant came mostly from newly produced T cells.

To note about this clonotype: Its matching antigen is unknown.

Trimming pared 6 bases from V and 2 bases from J, leaving 15 bases between. The CDR3 spans 15 residues. The specimen was PBMCs, mostly from graft donor cells, collected 180 days after TCRalphabeta/CD19-depleted stem cell transplant. The TCR originated in a female patient aged 2 to 10 who had a stem cell transplant for aplastic anemia, so the T cells may come from the graft donor. The chain employs TRBV12-3 or TRBV12-4 and TRBJ2-3; TRBD1 is a possible D gene (6 bases). The DNA for the CDR3 is TGTGCCAGCAGATCTTCCGGGACATTCACAGATACGCAGTATTTT. Protein sequence: CASRSSGTFTDTQYF.